These 21 T cell receptor beta chains originate from one sample sequenced in a study of blood T cell repertoires in COVID-19. This table comes from immunoSEQ multiplex PCR, and its TCRdb copy is limited to in-frame clones, with some not included. The sample lists roughly 81,000 clones; 89% were seen once. Sequencing was performed on peripheral blood. Receptor source: a man in his sixties or seventies with active or convalescent COVID-19.

The gene calls are TRBV7-9 and TRBJ2-3, with 8 bases fitting TRBD2. This CDR3 has 14 residues. The V gene end was trimmed by 5 bases and the J gene end by 6 bases; junction bases not matched to a gene: 7. Germline lookup yields CDR1 SEHNR and CDR2 FQNEAQ (reference sequence). CDR3 sequence (DNA): TGTGCCAGCAGCCTCTCGACTAGCGCCGATACGCAGTATTTT. Translation: CASSLSTSADTQYF. The variable domain in full, completed from reference TRBV7-9 and TRBJ2-3, reads DTGVSQNPRHKITKRGQNVTFRCDPISEHNRLYWYRQTLGQGPEFLTYFQNEAQLEKSRLLSDRFSAERPKGSFSTLEIQRTEQGDSAMYLCASSLSTSADTQYFGPGTRLTVL.

The gene calls are TRBV19 and TRBJ1-5; tentative D call: TRBD1 (5 bases). This CDR3 is 16 amino acids long. From germline, CDR1 is LNHDA and CDR2 SQIVND (reference sequence). V lost 7 bases and J lost 6, with 22 bases in between. This CDR3 is CASTYSWGGSPQPQHF. CDR3 in DNA: TGTGCCAGTACCTACTCCTGGGGGGGTTCCCCTCAGCCCCAGCATTTT.

This clone occurred a few times. The V gene is TRBV14, the J gene TRBJ1-1; D gene unclear. CDR1 SGHDN and CDR2 FVKESK come from the germline V gene. CDR3 length equals 13 residues. V was cut by 4 bases and J by 4 bases, with 10 bases left in between. The CDR3 DNA reads TGTGCCAGCAGCCCCCTCCGGGGCACTGAAGCTTTCTTT. Translation: CASSPLRGTEAFF.

The rearrangement uses TRBV7-2 and TRBJ1-2; D call uncertain. V lost 3 bases to trimming and J lost 4 bases, with 12 bases between them. This CDR3 comprises 14 residues. The germline CDR1 and CDR2 sequences are SGHTA and FQGNSA. CDR3 nucleotide sequence: TGTGCCAGCAGCTTGTCGGCAGGCACCTATGGCTACACCTTC. Residues: CASSLSAGTYGYTF.

The rearrangement uses TRBV4-3 and TRBJ2-2; 7 nucleotides agree with TRBD2. CDR1 LGHNA and CDR2 YSLEER come from the germline V gene. The junction had 9 bases not matched to a gene; V was cut back by 4 bases and J by 1 base. This CDR3 spans 17 amino acids. The CDR3 spells CASSLGVAGVNTGELFF. The CDR3 nucleotides read TGCGCCAGCAGCCTCGGGGTTGCGGGGGTGAACACCGGGGAGCTGTTTTTT.

This clone turned up a few times. This chain's CDR3 is CASSLGTSGVGETQYF. The CDR3 coding sequence is TGTGCCAGCAGCCTGGGGACTAGCGGGGTCGGGGAGACCCAGTACTTC. The V and J genes are TRBV5-8 and TRBJ2-5; 13 nucleotides line up with TRBD2. The CDR3 loop spans 16 amino acids. The V gene end was trimmed by 4 bases and the J gene end by 5 bases; junction bases not matched to a gene: 8. Germline V gene lookup returns CDR1 SGHTS and CDR2 YDEGEE.

This chain links TRBV11-2 with TRBJ2-5; maybe TRBD2 (6 bases). CDR1 is SGHAT, CDR2 FQNNGV, per germline. The CDR3 spans 16 residues. The V end lost 1 base, the J end lost 4 bases, and 16 bases lay between the germline ends. The CDR3 is CASSLGRTMMGETQYF. The CDR3 bases are TGTGCCAGCAGCTTAGGGCGGACTATGATGGGAGAGACCCAGTACTTC.

V gene TRBV27 combines with J gene TRBJ1-2; D is unresolved. The CDR3 has 14 residues. CDR1 and CDR2 from the germline V gene are MNHEY and SMNVEV (reference sequence). V lost 5 bases and J 3 bases, leaving 13 bases between the germline ends. The CDR3, as DNA: TGTGCCAGCAGTCCAGGTGCAGATTACTATGGCTACACCTTC. Its protein is CASSPGADYYGYTF.

The chain has TRBV19 and TRBJ2-2; TRBD1 is a possible D gene (5 bases). V dropped 3 bases and J dropped 3 bases, with 11 bases sitting between them. CDR1 LNHDA and CDR2 SQIVND come from the germline V gene (reference sequence). CDR3 length: 15 amino acids. CDR3 loop: CASSMTPGHTGELFF. CDR3 sequence (DNA): TGTGCCAGTAGTATGACCCCAGGGCACACCGGGGAGCTGTTTTTT.

The rearrangement joins TRBV5-1 to TRBJ1-1; tentatively, D is TRBD1 (5 bases). With 2 bases removed from V and 1 base from J, the gap between germline ends came to 6 bases. From germline, CDR1 is SGHRS and CDR2 YFSETQ. The CDR3 is 13 amino acids. The CDR3 sequence is CASSFGQNTEAFF. The DNA for the CDR3 is TGCGCCAGCAGCTTTGGACAGAACACTGAAGCTTTCTTT.

The V call is TRBV19, the J call TRBJ1-3; D unclear. Germline values: CDR1 LNHDA, CDR2 SQIVND (reference sequence). The germline V and J ends were trimmed by 5 bases and 4 bases, with 15 bases remaining between them. CDR3 length equals 15 residues. The CDR3 here is CASSPRTPGGNTIYF. The DNA of the CDR3 is TGTGCCAGTAGTCCTCGGACTCCCGGAGGAAACACCATATATTTT.

This clone was seen once. One end of the junction varies from germline; a read error may be responsible. This rearrangement joins TRBV10-3 to TRBJ2-3; D perhaps matches TRBD2 (6 bases). CDR3 length: 14 amino acids. CDR1 is ENHRY, CDR2 SYGVKD, per germline. The CDR3 DNA sequence: TGTGCCGTCAGGACTACATCTAGCACAGATACGCAGTATTTT. This encodes CAVRTTSSTDTQYF.

The genes are TRBV6-2 or TRBV6-3 and TRBJ1-5, with TRBD1 matching 7 bases. Germline CDR1 is MNHEY and CDR2 is SVGEGT. This CDR3 region has 16 residues. V dropped 6 bases and J dropped 6; count of bases not matched to a gene: 14. The CDR3 here is CASSRGGRRVGQPQHF. DNA for the CDR3: TGTGCCAGCAGCCGAGGGGGCCGGAGGGTCGGTCAGCCCCAGCATTTT.

Here the CDR3 DNA reads TGTGCCAGCAGCCAAGAACCACTAGCGGGGCGGTCTTACACAGATACGCAGTATTTT. It yields the protein CASSQEPLAGRSYTDTQYF. This chain joins TRBV4-2 and TRBJ2-3; the match to TRBD2 covers 10 bases. V was clipped by 0 bases and J by 2 bases; unmatched bases: 11. The germline gives CDR1 LGHNA, CDR2 YNFKEQ. The CDR3 extends over 19 amino acids.

The rearrangement links TRBV4-2 to TRBJ2-6; D ambiguous. V was cut by 4 bases and J by 0 bases, with 13 bases left in between. The CDR3 sequence is 17 residues long. Germline CDR1 LGHNA, CDR2 YNFKEQ. The CDR3 nucleotides are TGTGCCAGCAGCCCGGGTCTTATGCACTCTGGGGCCAACGTCCTGACTTTC. Its protein is CASSPGLMHSGANVLTF.

CDR3 sequence reads: CASSQGGTGASVNGYTF. DNA of the CDR3: TGTGCCAGCAGCCAAGGAGGGACAGGGGCTTCGGTAAATGGCTACACCTTC. V is TRBV4-2 and J is TRBJ1-2, with 10 bases identical to TRBD1. V was pared by 1 base and J by 6 bases, with 11 bases of the junction left unmatched. Germline V lookup: CDR1 LGHNA, CDR2 YNFKEQ. The length of the CDR3 is 17 residues.

The chain joins TRBV18 to TRBJ1-3, with D hard to call. CDR1 KGHSH and CDR2 LQKENI come from the germline V gene. Trimming removed 1 base from V and 0 bases from J, with 10 bases in between. This CDR3 comprises 16 residues. CDR3 in amino acids: CASSPLQVRSGNTIYF. In nucleotides, the CDR3 is TGTGCCAGCTCACCACTGCAGGTCCGCTCTGGAAACACCATATATTTT.

The rearrangement joins TRBV7-9 to TRBJ1-4; D is ambiguous. V dropped 2 bases and J dropped 7 bases, with 5 bases sitting between them. This CDR3 is 12 amino acids long. Germline-derived CDR1 and CDR2 are SEHNR and FQNEAQ (reference sequence). The CDR3 here is CASSLFGEKLFF. The CDR3 bases are TGTGCCAGCAGCTTATTCGGTGAAAAACTGTTTTTT.

This chain links TRBV6-6 with TRBJ2-1, with D perhaps matching TRBD2 (5 bases). The germline V gene encodes CDR1 MNHNY and CDR2 SVGAGI (reference sequence). Trimming cost V 6 bases and J 4 bases, with 13 bases left between them. The CDR3 covers 14 residues. The CDR3 reads CASSPSRNYNEQFF. The CDR3 region has the DNA TGTGCCAGCAGCCCTAGCCGCAATTACAATGAGCAGTTCTTC.

The rearrangement joins TRBV6-2 or TRBV6-3 to TRBJ2-2; TRBD1 might be the D (7 bases). V shed 2 bases and J shed 3 bases, with 10 bases lying between them. The CDR3 is made up of 15 amino acids. CDR1 and CDR2 from the germline V gene are MNHEY and SVGEGT. CDR3 sequence: CASSYQGEDTGELFF. CDR3 DNA: TGTGCCAGCAGTTACCAGGGGGAGGACACCGGGGAGCTGTTTTTT.

This chain links TRBV18 with TRBJ2-2; weak D call: TRBD2 (6 bases). The CDR3 loop spans 15 amino acids. CDR1 is KGHSH and CDR2 is LQKENI in the germline V gene. Trimming pared 0 bases from V and 5 bases from J, leaving 10 bases between. CDR3 nucleotide sequence: TGTGCCAGCTCACCACCGCAGGGAGGTACCGGGGAGCTGTTTTTT. The encoded protein is CASSPPQGGTGELFF.